The TCR beta chain under discussion was sequenced for a study of T cells in Graves' hyperthyroidism and ophthalmopathy. Study results and limitations: Stable hyperthyroidism was told apart from ophthalmopathy by a model built on 13 V-J features.

Each diagnosis was grounded in clinical symptoms, serum thyroxine and TRAb, thyroid ultrasound, and orbital computed tomography. Drawn at first hyperthyroidism diagnosis, the blood sample preceded any ophthalmopathy symptoms. This clonotype showed up many times. Its specificity is not known. What was amplified from RNA transcripts were TCR beta CDR3 regions. HTBI primers drove first-round RT-PCR of the TCR CDR3. MiXCR, run by TCRdb on the multiplex PCR reads, gives a single entry per CDR3 protein. Seen here are under 300,000 distinct CDR3 sequences, approximately 16% observed once, and the top ten hold under 35%. The CDR3 extends over 15 amino acids. Germline V lookup: CDR1 MDHEN, CDR2 SYDVKM. With 4 bases removed from V and 4 bases from J, the gap between germline ends came to 14 bases.

This TCR was sampled from a woman in her 50s with Graves' hyperthyroidism that later progressed to Graves' ophthalmopathy. The sample consisted of blood. V is TRBV28 and J is TRBJ1-3; D remains ambiguous. CDR3 region: CASSSRVSSGNTIYF. The CDR3 region has the DNA TGTGCCAGCAGTTCGCGGGTCTCCTCCGGAAACACCATATATTTT.